These T cell receptor beta chains were read from a single sample in a study of CD8 T cells in Susac syndrome. TCRdb passed the immunoSEQ multiplex PCR reads through MiXCR, listing each CDR3 protein once. The sample has around 130,000 distinct CDR3 sequences, approximately 94% seen once. Input material: CD4+ T cells from PBMCs. These receptor sequences come from a human donor with multiple sclerosis. Each CDR3 is given with its conserved first and last residue. A D gene is named only where the DNA matches it firmly. Part of the rows lack a size; the others show once, few, many or a class for expanded clones.

D: -
J: TRBJ1-6
length: 13
V: TRBV28
size: once
DNA: TGTGCCAGCAGTTTACGTACCGGTTCACCCCTCCACTTT
CDR3: CASSLRTGSPLHF

D: -
J: TRBJ1-2
length: 14
V: TRBV2
size: -
DNA: TGTGCCAGCAGGCGAGGCAGGGAAGATTATGGCTACACCTTC
CDR3: CASRRGREDYGYTF

D: TRBD1
J: TRBJ2-7
length: 16
V: TRBV18
size: -
DNA: TGTGCCAGCTCTCAGATAGGACAGGGGAGCTCCCACGAGCAGTACTTC
CDR3: CASSQIGQGSSHEQYF

D: -
J: TRBJ1-1
length: 14
V: TRBV6-5
size: -
DNA: TGTGCCAGCAGTTGGGGACCTCGGAACACTGAAGCTTTCTTT
CDR3: CASSWGPRNTEAFF

D: -
J: TRBJ1-1
length: 15
V: TRBV5-6
size: -
DNA: TGTGCCAGCAGCTTCCCTATGCGGGCGAACACTGAAGCTTTCTTT
CDR3: CASSFPMRANTEAFF

D: -
J: TRBJ1-2
length: 12
V: TRBV5-6
size: -
DNA: TGTGCCAGCAGCCTCATAGCTGCCGGCTACACCTTC
CDR3: CASSLIAAGYTF

D: TRBD1
J: TRBJ2-4
length: 13
V: TRBV18
size: few
DNA: TGTGCCAGCTCGCCGGGACAGGAAAACATTCAGTACTTC
CDR3: CASSPGQENIQYF

D: TRBD1
J: TRBJ1-1
length: 12
V: TRBV20-1
size: -
DNA: TGCAGTGCCTGGACAGGGCGCACTGAAGCTTTCTTT
CDR3: CSAWTGRTEAFF

D: -
J: TRBJ1-1
length: 13
V: TRBV4-3
size: -
DNA: TGCGCCAGCAGCCAACATGAGAACACTGAAGCTTTCTTT
CDR3: CASSQHENTEAFF

D: -
J: TRBJ1-1
length: 14
V: TRBV5-6
size: -
DNA: TGTGCCTCTAACCCCGCCATGGCGAACACTGAAGCTTTCTTT
CDR3: CASNPAMANTEAFF

D: TRBD1
J: TRBJ2-6
length: 16
V: TRBV5-6
size: -
DNA: TGTGCCAGCAGTCAGGGGGTACGGTCTGGGGCCAACGTCCTGACTTTC
CDR3: CASSQGVRSGANVLTF

D: -
J: TRBJ2-6
length: 19
V: TRBV11-2
size: -
DNA: TGTGCCAGCAGCCTCAAAGGGGAAAGGGGATCCTCTGGGGCCAACGTCCTGACTTTC
CDR3: CASSLKGERGSSGANVLTF

D: -
J: TRBJ1-2
length: 13
V: TRBV12-3/TRBV12-4
size: once
DNA: TGTGCCAGCAGTTCCGTCGGGGGCTATGGCTACACCTTC
CDR3: CASSSVGGYGYTF

D: TRBD1
J: TRBJ2-1
length: 16
V: TRBV24-1
size: -
DNA: TGTGCCACCAGTGAAGGGACAGGAGATACCTACAATGAGCAGTTCTTC
CDR3: CATSEGTGDTYNEQFF

D: -
J: TRBJ2-7
length: 15
V: TRBV6-2/TRBV6-3
size: -
DNA: TGTGCCAGCAGTTACTCACGGCTAACATCCTACGAGCAGTACTTC
CDR3: CASSYSRLTSYEQYF

D: TRBD1
J: TRBJ1-5
length: 14
V: TRBV19
size: -
DNA: TGTGCCAGTAGACCAGGGACAGGATATCAGCCCCAGCATTTT
CDR3: CASRPGTGYQPQHF

D: TRBD1
J: TRBJ2-7
length: 15
V: TRBV2
size: -
DNA: TGTGCCAGCAGTGAAGGGGGACAGGGATGGGACGAGCAGTACTTC
CDR3: CASSEGGQGWDEQYF

D: TRBD1
J: TRBJ2-7
length: 13
V: TRBV6-2/TRBV6-3
size: -
DNA: TGTGCCAGCAGTACGACAGGGAACCACGAGCAGTACTTC
CDR3: CASSTTGNHEQYF

D: TRBD1
J: TRBJ2-5
length: 10
V: TRBV6-2/TRBV6-3
size: -
DNA: TGTGCCAGGCCCCAGGGGGCCCAGTACTTC
CDR3: CARPQGAQYF

D: -
J: TRBJ2-7
length: 17
V: TRBV5-6
size: -
DNA: TGTGCCAGCAGCTTGACGGCAGGGGACGCTTTCTCCTACGAGCAGTACTTC
CDR3: CASSLTAGDAFSYEQYF

D: -
J: TRBJ1-2
length: 15
V: TRBV19
size: once
DNA: TGTGCCAGTAGTCCCCAAGGGCAGGGACACTATGGCTACACCTTC
CDR3: CASSPQGQGHYGYTF

D: TRBD1
J: TRBJ1-2
length: 14
V: TRBV29-1
size: -
DNA: TGCAGCGTTGCCGGGACAGGGGTCGACTATGGCTACACCTTC
CDR3: CSVAGTGVDYGYTF

D: TRBD1
J: TRBJ1-5
length: 13
V: TRBV6-2/TRBV6-3
size: -
DNA: TGTGCCAGCAGTTGGACAGGGAAGGGGGCCCAGCATTTT
CDR3: CASSWTGKGAQHF

D: -
J: TRBJ2-7
length: 16
V: TRBV20-1
size: -
DNA: TGCAGTGCTGGTCCTTATAGGGGAGATAAGAAATACGAGCAGTACTTC
CDR3: CSAGPYRGDKKYEQYF

D: -
J: TRBJ1-5
length: 14
V: TRBV3-1
size: -
DNA: TGTGCCAGCAGCCAGCGGTCCTCGGGCCAGCCCCAGCATTTT
CDR3: CASSQRSSGQPQHF

D: -
J: TRBJ1-1
length: 14
V: TRBV7-9
size: -
DNA: TGTGCCAGCAGCTTGAGACAGTATGAAACTGAAGCTTTCTTT
CDR3: CASSLRQYETEAFF

D: -
J: TRBJ1-2
length: 14
V: TRBV25-1
size: -
DNA: TGTGCCAGCAGTCCCCCGGGGGGGTTCTATGGCTACACCTTC
CDR3: CASSPPGGFYGYTF

D: -
J: TRBJ2-1
length: 13
V: TRBV6-4
size: -
DNA: TGTGCCAGCAGTGGAGCGGCGTACAATGAGCAGTTCTTC
CDR3: CASSGAAYNEQFF

D: -
J: TRBJ2-1
length: 12
V: TRBV20-1
size: -
DNA: TGCAGTGCTCGGGGCCCGGGGAATGAGCAGTTCTTC
CDR3: CSARGPGNEQFF

D: -
J: TRBJ1-3
length: 15
V: TRBV25-1
size: -
DNA: TGTGCCAGCAGCACCGGGCCTTACTCTGGAAACACCATATATTTT
CDR3: CASSTGPYSGNTIYF

D: -
J: TRBJ2-1
length: 13
V: TRBV30
size: -
DNA: TGTGCCTGGAGTCCCTGGACAAACAATGAGCAGTTCTTC
CDR3: CAWSPWTNNEQFF

D: -
J: TRBJ1-2
length: 15
V: TRBV7-9
size: -
DNA: TGTGCCAGCAGCTTAGAAACAGGGCGGCACTATGGCTACACCTTC
CDR3: CASSLETGRHYGYTF

D: -
J: TRBJ1-1
length: 15
V: TRBV9
size: -
DNA: TGTGCCAGCAGCTTCCGCGGGACGGTGAACACTGAAGCTTTCTTT
CDR3: CASSFRGTVNTEAFF

D: -
J: TRBJ2-1
length: 13
V: TRBV7-9
size: -
DNA: TGTGCCAGCAGAGCCCCCGGGTTCGGTGAGCAGTTCTTC
CDR3: CASRAPGFGEQFF

D: TRBD1
J: TRBJ1-5
length: 13
V: TRBV29-1
size: -
DNA: TGCAGCGTTCAAGAGACAGGGGGTCAGCCCCAGCATTTT
CDR3: CSVQETGGQPQHF

D: TRBD2
J: TRBJ2-2
length: 15
V: TRBV7-9
size: once
DNA: TGTGCCAGCAGCTTAAGCGGGGGTCCCACCGGGGAGCTGTTTTTT
CDR3: CASSLSGGPTGELFF

D: -
J: TRBJ2-3
length: 13
V: TRBV3-1
size: few
DNA: TGTGCCAGCAGCCCCGGGCGCACAGATACGCAGTATTTT
CDR3: CASSPGRTDTQYF

D: -
J: TRBJ2-7
length: 14
V: TRBV4-1
size: -
DNA: TGCGCCAGCAGCCGGGGGACTCCCCCCTACGAGCAGTACTTC
CDR3: CASSRGTPPYEQYF

D: TRBD2
J: TRBJ2-3
length: 15
V: TRBV6-5
size: -
DNA: TGTGCCAGCAGTTACTGGCGGGGGAGCACAGATACGCAGTATTTT
CDR3: CASSYWRGSTDTQYF

D: -
J: TRBJ2-3
length: 14
V: TRBV24-1
size: -
DNA: TGTGCCACCAGTGGGAGTGGGCCCACAGATACGCAGTATTTT
CDR3: CATSGSGPTDTQYF

D: -
J: TRBJ1-1
length: 14
V: TRBV11-2
size: -
DNA: TGTGCCAGCAGCTTAGGGCCAGCTGGCACTGAAGCTTTCTTT
CDR3: CASSLGPAGTEAFF

D: -
J: TRBJ2-7
length: 15
V: TRBV18
size: -
DNA: TGTGCCAGCTCACCAGCAGGGCAAATTGGGTACGAGCAGTACTTC
CDR3: CASSPAGQIGYEQYF

D: -
J: TRBJ2-1
length: 14
V: TRBV5-1
size: -
DNA: TGCGCCAGCAGCTTTGCGGGAACTTCCAATGAGCAGTTCTTC
CDR3: CASSFAGTSNEQFF

D: -
J: TRBJ2-7
length: 13
V: TRBV4-2
size: -
DNA: TGTGCCAGCAGCCAAGAAAGGGTAAGCGAGCAGTACTTC
CDR3: CASSQERVSEQYF

D: -
J: TRBJ2-7
length: 16
V: TRBV30
size: few
DNA: TGTGCCTGGAGTGTATCGGTCGGCGCGAGCTCCTACGAGCAGTACTTC
CDR3: CAWSVSVGASSYEQYF

D: TRBD1
J: TRBJ2-7
length: 14
V: TRBV27
size: -
DNA: TGTGCCAGCAGCGGACAGGGGTCCCCCTACGAGCAGTACTTC
CDR3: CASSGQGSPYEQYF